Listed below are T cell receptor beta chains from one sample, sequenced in a study of cytomegalovirus exposure and HLA in healthy donors. Here immunoSEQ multiplex PCR was the method, and the copy in TCRdb shows in-frame clones only, minus some. The table lists approximately 140,000 clones, around 80% of them singletons. Sequencing was carried out using PBMCs. The origin of the receptors is a woman between 18 and 30 years old in good health and CMV-seronegative. Both conserved end residues are part of each CDR3. The order of the fields is J gene, V gene, clone size, D gene, CDR3 DNA, CDR3 protein. The D gene is left open where the match is weak. Clone size is given for some rows only: seen once, a few or many times, or a class if the clone is expanded.

j_call: TRBJ1-5
v_call: TRBV29-1
clone_size: -
d_call: -
cdr3_nt: TGCAGCGTTGAGAAGTCAAGGGGGAGAAAAAATCAGCCCCAGCATTTT
cdr3_aa: CSVEKSRGRKNQPQHF

j_call: TRBJ1-5
v_call: TRBV19
clone_size: -
d_call: TRBD1
cdr3_nt: TGTGCCAGTATGGGGACAGTAGATCAGCCCCAGCATTTT
cdr3_aa: CASMGTVDQPQHF

j_call: TRBJ2-1
v_call: TRBV30
clone_size: few
d_call: TRBD2
cdr3_nt: TGTGCCTGGAGTGAAGGACTAGCGGGAGGTTGGGAGCAGTTCTTC
cdr3_aa: CAWSEGLAGGWEQFF

j_call: TRBJ2-5
v_call: TRBV4-2
clone_size: -
d_call: TRBD2
cdr3_nt: TGTGCCAGCAGCCAAGAATTGGTAGCGGGAGGGGAGACCCAGTACTTC
cdr3_aa: CASSQELVAGGETQYF

j_call: TRBJ2-1
v_call: TRBV6-1
clone_size: -
d_call: TRBD2
cdr3_nt: TGTGCCAGCACCAGACTAGCGGGAGGACCTGAGCAGTTCTTC
cdr3_aa: CASTRLAGGPEQFF

j_call: TRBJ1-1
v_call: TRBV4-1
clone_size: -
d_call: -
cdr3_nt: TGCGCCAGCAGCCAAGGAGGGCCCGGGCGACTCTTGAACACTGAAGCTTTCTTT
cdr3_aa: CASSQGGPGRLLNTEAFF

j_call: TRBJ2-5
v_call: TRBV6-6
clone_size: -
d_call: -
cdr3_nt: TGTGCCAGCAGCAAGGGGGAAGAGACCCAGTACTTC
cdr3_aa: CASSKGEETQYF

j_call: TRBJ1-2
v_call: TRBV2
clone_size: -
d_call: TRBD1
cdr3_nt: TGTGCCAGCAATAAGGGGGCTGGCTACACCTTC
cdr3_aa: CASNKGAGYTF

j_call: TRBJ1-1
v_call: TRBV9
clone_size: -
d_call: -
cdr3_nt: TGTGCCAGCAGCTCAGACACTGAAGCTTTCTTT
cdr3_aa: CASSSDTEAFF

j_call: TRBJ2-7
v_call: TRBV13
clone_size: -
d_call: TRBD2
cdr3_nt: TGTGCCAGCAGCTTAGGACTAGCGAACGAGCAGTACTTC
cdr3_aa: CASSLGLANEQYF

j_call: TRBJ1-2
v_call: TRBV6-6
clone_size: -
d_call: -
cdr3_nt: TGTGCCAGCAGTCCGGCAGGCCCATCAGTCTACACCTTC
cdr3_aa: CASSPAGPSVYTF

j_call: TRBJ2-1
v_call: TRBV18
clone_size: -
d_call: TRBD2
cdr3_nt: TGTGCCAGCTCACAGGTAGCGGGAGCCTACAATGAGCAGTTCTTC
cdr3_aa: CASSQVAGAYNEQFF

j_call: TRBJ2-7
v_call: TRBV6-1
clone_size: -
d_call: TRBD1
cdr3_nt: TGTGCCAGCAGTAACGACAGGGAAGTTAGCGAGCAGTACTTC
cdr3_aa: CASSNDREVSEQYF

j_call: TRBJ1-1
v_call: TRBV29-1
clone_size: -
d_call: -
cdr3_nt: TGCAGCGTTGAGCAGGGTTCTGAAGCTTTCTTT
cdr3_aa: CSVEQGSEAFF

j_call: TRBJ2-1
v_call: TRBV30
clone_size: -
d_call: TRBD2
cdr3_nt: TGTGCCTGCTCCCCCCCAGCGGGAGGGAACAATGAGCAGTTCTTC
cdr3_aa: CACSPPAGGNNEQFF

j_call: TRBJ2-1
v_call: TRBV30
clone_size: -
d_call: -
cdr3_nt: TGTGCCGGGACCCAGGGATCCGGGAGTGAGCAGTTCTTC
cdr3_aa: CAGTQGSGSEQFF

j_call: TRBJ2-5
v_call: TRBV6-5
clone_size: -
d_call: TRBD2
cdr3_nt: TGTGCCAGCAGGGGAGTAGCGGGTCGGGAGACCCAGTACTTC
cdr3_aa: CASRGVAGRETQYF

j_call: TRBJ1-1
v_call: TRBV30
clone_size: few
d_call: -
cdr3_nt: TGTGCCTGGGGAACAGGGCCGGCTGAAGCTTTCTTT
cdr3_aa: CAWGTGPAEAFF

j_call: TRBJ1-2
v_call: TRBV15
clone_size: -
d_call: -
cdr3_nt: TGTGCCACCAGCGAGCGGGACGGGGAGATAGGTGGCTACACCTTC
cdr3_aa: CATSERDGEIGGYTF

j_call: TRBJ2-1
v_call: TRBV6-4
clone_size: -
d_call: TRBD2
cdr3_nt: TGTGCCAGCAGTGTGACCACAGGGCTAGCGGGCCCGAAGGAGCAGTTCTTC
cdr3_aa: CASSVTTGLAGPKEQFF

j_call: TRBJ2-7
v_call: TRBV7-6
clone_size: -
d_call: TRBD2
cdr3_nt: TGTGCCAGCAGCTGGGCGGGAGGATCATACGAGCAGTACTTC
cdr3_aa: CASSWAGGSYEQYF

j_call: TRBJ1-2
v_call: TRBV6-5
clone_size: once
d_call: -
cdr3_nt: TGTGCCAGCAGTTACCGACGGGAGGACTATGGCTACACCTTC
cdr3_aa: CASSYRREDYGYTF

j_call: TRBJ1-1
v_call: TRBV5-1
clone_size: -
d_call: -
cdr3_nt: TGCGCCAGCAGCTTGGGGACTCGCGGGGGGGTGAACACTGAAGCTTTCTTT
cdr3_aa: CASSLGTRGGVNTEAFF

j_call: TRBJ2-2
v_call: TRBV5-4
clone_size: -
d_call: TRBD2
cdr3_nt: TGTGCCAGCAGCCACCGACTAGCGGGAGCTAGCACCGGGGAGCTGTTTTTT
cdr3_aa: CASSHRLAGASTGELFF

j_call: TRBJ1-5
v_call: TRBV10-1
clone_size: -
d_call: -
cdr3_nt: TGCGCCAGCAGAGGGAGTTGGCGGTGCAATCAGCCCCAGCATTTT
cdr3_aa: CASRGSWRCNQPQHF

j_call: TRBJ2-7
v_call: TRBV19
clone_size: -
d_call: TRBD2
cdr3_nt: TGTGCCAGTAATGGACTAGCGGGAGCGTTAAGCTACGAGCAGTACTTC
cdr3_aa: CASNGLAGALSYEQYF

j_call: TRBJ2-3
v_call: TRBV30
clone_size: -
d_call: TRBD1
cdr3_nt: TGTGCCTGGGGTCAGGGGGCATCAGATACGCAGTATTTT
cdr3_aa: CAWGQGASDTQYF

j_call: TRBJ2-5
v_call: TRBV6-5
clone_size: -
d_call: -
cdr3_nt: TGTGCCAGCAGCCCGGGACTCTCAGAGACCCAGTACTTC
cdr3_aa: CASSPGLSETQYF

j_call: TRBJ2-7
v_call: TRBV30
clone_size: -
d_call: -
cdr3_nt: TGTGCCTGGGGGTCCTGGGAGGACGAGCAGTATTTC
cdr3_aa: CAWGSWEDEQYF

j_call: TRBJ1-1
v_call: TRBV7-9
clone_size: -
d_call: -
cdr3_nt: TGTGCCAGCAGCTTATATACTGAAGCTTTCTTT
cdr3_aa: CASSLYTEAFF

j_call: TRBJ1-4
v_call: TRBV19
clone_size: -
d_call: TRBD1
cdr3_nt: TGTGCCACCCGGGACAGGGTTTCAACTAATGAAAAACTGTTTTTT
cdr3_aa: CATRDRVSTNEKLFF

j_call: TRBJ2-2
v_call: TRBV15
clone_size: -
d_call: -
cdr3_nt: TGTGCCACCAGCCCGACTCAGCGGGCTACCGGGGAGCTGTTTTTT
cdr3_aa: CATSPTQRATGELFF

j_call: TRBJ1-5
v_call: TRBV30
clone_size: few
d_call: -
cdr3_nt: TGTGCCTGGAGCTCCCCCGGAAGCGGCAATCAGCCCCAGCATTTT
cdr3_aa: CAWSSPGSGNQPQHF

j_call: TRBJ2-1
v_call: TRBV7-9
clone_size: -
d_call: -
cdr3_nt: TGTGCCAGCAGCTTCAGGGTAACCTCCTACAATGAGCAGTTCTTC
cdr3_aa: CASSFRVTSYNEQFF

j_call: TRBJ1-4
v_call: TRBV19
clone_size: -
d_call: TRBD1
cdr3_nt: TGTGCCAGTGGAAAAGCGTACAGGGGGCCTAATGAAAAACTGTTTTTT
cdr3_aa: CASGKAYRGPNEKLFF

j_call: TRBJ1-2
v_call: TRBV4-1
clone_size: -
d_call: -
cdr3_nt: TGCGCCAGCAGCCAAGATGGGGCCCCTTTGCGTGGCTACACCTTC
cdr3_aa: CASSQDGAPLRGYTF

j_call: TRBJ2-2
v_call: TRBV5-1
clone_size: -
d_call: TRBD1
cdr3_nt: TGCGCCAGCAGCTACGCCGACAGGGGGGAAACCGGGGAGCTGTTTTTT
cdr3_aa: CASSYADRGETGELFF

j_call: TRBJ2-3
v_call: TRBV7-2
clone_size: -
d_call: -
cdr3_nt: TGTGCCAGCAGCCCAAGCACAGATACGCAGTATTTT
cdr3_aa: CASSPSTDTQYF

j_call: TRBJ2-7
v_call: TRBV28
clone_size: -
d_call: TRBD2
cdr3_nt: TGTGCCAGCAGTTCCCCCAGCGGGAGCTACGAGCAGTACTTC
cdr3_aa: CASSSPSGSYEQYF

j_call: TRBJ2-3
v_call: TRBV7-9
clone_size: -
d_call: -
cdr3_nt: TGTGCCAGCAGTCCCGATGACGGGAACACAGATACGCAGTATTTT
cdr3_aa: CASSPDDGNTDTQYF

j_call: TRBJ1-4
v_call: TRBV7-9
clone_size: -
d_call: -
cdr3_nt: TGTGCCAGCAGCTTAGTTGGAGCAACTAATGAAAAACTGTTTTTT
cdr3_aa: CASSLVGATNEKLFF

j_call: TRBJ1-1
v_call: TRBV6-5
clone_size: -
d_call: -
cdr3_nt: TGTGCCAGCAGTTACTCGAGGCGCGGGAACACTGAAGCTTTCTTT
cdr3_aa: CASSYSRRGNTEAFF

j_call: TRBJ2-5
v_call: TRBV14
clone_size: -
d_call: TRBD1
cdr3_nt: TGTGCCAGCAGCCATTCTTATACAGGGGGGACGGAGACCCAGTACTTC
cdr3_aa: CASSHSYTGGTETQYF

j_call: TRBJ2-5
v_call: TRBV15
clone_size: once
d_call: -
cdr3_nt: TGTGCCACCAGCAGTGCCGATCTACAAGGGCGGGAGTACTTC
cdr3_aa: CATSSADLQGREYF

j_call: TRBJ2-7
v_call: TRBV18
clone_size: -
d_call: TRBD2
cdr3_nt: TGTGCCAGCTCACCCCCAGCTAGCGGGACGTTGAAGTACTTC
cdr3_aa: CASSPPASGTLKYF

j_call: TRBJ1-5
v_call: TRBV6-4
clone_size: -
d_call: -
cdr3_nt: TGTGCCAGCAGAACGGACCCCAGGGGCCATAGCAATCAGCCCCAGCATTTT
cdr3_aa: CASRTDPRGHSNQPQHF

j_call: TRBJ2-1
v_call: TRBV2
clone_size: -
d_call: -
cdr3_nt: TGTGCCAGCAGTGAGAACGGCGGGTTAGTAGCGGCGGAGTTGGATGAGCAGTTCTTC
cdr3_aa: CASSENGGLVAAELDEQFF

j_call: TRBJ2-7
v_call: TRBV5-1
clone_size: few
d_call: TRBD2
cdr3_nt: TGCGCCAGCAGCTCAGGACTAGCGGGTTCCTACGAGCAGTACTTC
cdr3_aa: CASSSGLAGSYEQYF

j_call: TRBJ2-1
v_call: TRBV19
clone_size: -
d_call: TRBD2
cdr3_nt: TGTGCCAGTAACGAAGGGACTAGCTCCTACAATGAGCAGTTCTTC
cdr3_aa: CASNEGTSSYNEQFF

j_call: TRBJ2-1
v_call: TRBV13
clone_size: -
d_call: TRBD2
cdr3_nt: TGTGCCAGCAGCTTGGGCGGGAGGGCCCATGAGCAGTTCTTC
cdr3_aa: CASSLGGRAHEQFF